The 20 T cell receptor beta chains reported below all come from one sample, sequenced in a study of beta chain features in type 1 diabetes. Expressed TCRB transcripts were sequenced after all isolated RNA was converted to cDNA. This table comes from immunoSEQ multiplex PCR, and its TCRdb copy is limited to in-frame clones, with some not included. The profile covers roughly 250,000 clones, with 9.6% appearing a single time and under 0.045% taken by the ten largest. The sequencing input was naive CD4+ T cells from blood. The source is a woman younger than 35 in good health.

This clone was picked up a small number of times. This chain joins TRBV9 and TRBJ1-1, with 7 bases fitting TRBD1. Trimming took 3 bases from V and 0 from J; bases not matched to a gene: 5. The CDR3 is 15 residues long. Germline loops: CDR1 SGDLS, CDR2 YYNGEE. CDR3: CASSEGQAMNTEAFF. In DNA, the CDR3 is TGTGCCAGCAGCGAAGGACAGGCGATGAACACTGAAGCTTTCTTT.

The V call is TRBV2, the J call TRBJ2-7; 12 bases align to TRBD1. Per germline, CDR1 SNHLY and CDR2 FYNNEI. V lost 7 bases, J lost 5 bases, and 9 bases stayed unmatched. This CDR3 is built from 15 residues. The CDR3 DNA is TGTGCCAGCACCAAACCGGGACAGGGGGCCCACGAGCAGTACTTC. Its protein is CASTKPGQGAHEQYF.

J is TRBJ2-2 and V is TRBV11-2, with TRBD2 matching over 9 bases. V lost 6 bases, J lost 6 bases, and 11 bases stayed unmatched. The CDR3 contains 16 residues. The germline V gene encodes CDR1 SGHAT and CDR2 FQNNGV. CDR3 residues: CASRTGTSLGSGELFF. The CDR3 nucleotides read TGTGCCAGCAGGACCGGGACTAGCCTCGGATCCGGGGAGCTGTTTTTT.

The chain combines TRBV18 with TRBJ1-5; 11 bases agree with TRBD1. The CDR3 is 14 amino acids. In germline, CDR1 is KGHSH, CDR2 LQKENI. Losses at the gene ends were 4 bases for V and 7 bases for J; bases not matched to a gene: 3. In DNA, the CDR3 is TGTGCCAGCTCACGGGGACAGGGGGTACAGCCCCAGCATTTT. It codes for CASSRGQGVQPQHF.

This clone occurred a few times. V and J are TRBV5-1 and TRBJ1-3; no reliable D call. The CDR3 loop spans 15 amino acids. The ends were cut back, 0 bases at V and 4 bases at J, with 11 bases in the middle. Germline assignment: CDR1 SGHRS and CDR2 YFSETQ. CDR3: CASSLEGGPGNTIYF. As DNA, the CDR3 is TGCGCCAGCAGCTTGGAGGGAGGGCCCGGAAACACCATATATTTT.

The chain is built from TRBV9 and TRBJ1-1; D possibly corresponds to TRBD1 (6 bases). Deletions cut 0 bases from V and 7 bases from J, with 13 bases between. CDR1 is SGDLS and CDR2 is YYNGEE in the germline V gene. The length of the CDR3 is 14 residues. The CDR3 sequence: CASSVAGGGGEAFF. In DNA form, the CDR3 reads TGTGCCAGCAGCGTAGCGGGGGGCGGTGGTGAAGCTTTCTTT.

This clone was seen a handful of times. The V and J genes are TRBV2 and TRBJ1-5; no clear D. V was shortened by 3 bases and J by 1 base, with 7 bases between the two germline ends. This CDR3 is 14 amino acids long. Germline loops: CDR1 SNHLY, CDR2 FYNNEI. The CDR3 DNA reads TGTGCCAGCAGTGACTCCGGGAGCAATCAGCCCCAGCATTTT. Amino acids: CASSDSGSNQPQHF. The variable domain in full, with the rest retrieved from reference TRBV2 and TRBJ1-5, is EPEVTQTPSHQVTQMGQEVILRCVPISNHLYFYWYRQILGQKVEFLVSFYNNEISEKSEIFDDQFSVERPDGSNFTLKIRSTKLEDSAMYFCASSDSGSNQPQHFGDGTRLSIL.

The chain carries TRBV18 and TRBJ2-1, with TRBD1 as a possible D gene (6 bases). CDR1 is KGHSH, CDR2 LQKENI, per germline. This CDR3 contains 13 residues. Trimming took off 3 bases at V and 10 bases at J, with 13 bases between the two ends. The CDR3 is CASSPRQAEEQFF. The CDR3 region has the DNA TGTGCCAGCTCACCTCGACAGGCGGAGGAGCAGTTCTTC. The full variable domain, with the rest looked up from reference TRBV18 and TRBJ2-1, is NAGVMQNPRHLVRRRGQEARLRCSPMKGHSHVYWYRQLPEEGLKFMVYLQKENIIDESGMPKERFSAEFPKEGPSILRIQQVVRGDSAAYFCASSPRQAEEQFFGPGTRLTVL.

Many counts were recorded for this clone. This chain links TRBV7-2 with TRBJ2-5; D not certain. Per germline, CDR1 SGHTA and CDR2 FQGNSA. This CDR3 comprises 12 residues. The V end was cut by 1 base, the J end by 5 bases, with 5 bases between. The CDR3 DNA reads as TGTGCCAGCAGCTTAGTGCGGGAGACCCAGTACTTC. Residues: CASSLVRETQYF.

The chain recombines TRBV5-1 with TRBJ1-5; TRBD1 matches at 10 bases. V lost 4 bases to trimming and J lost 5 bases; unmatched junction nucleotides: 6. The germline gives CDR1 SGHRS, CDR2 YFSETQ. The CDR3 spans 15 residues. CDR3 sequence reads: CASSQGTGEYQPQHF. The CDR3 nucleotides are TGCGCCAGCAGCCAAGGGACAGGGGAGTATCAGCCCCAGCATTTT.

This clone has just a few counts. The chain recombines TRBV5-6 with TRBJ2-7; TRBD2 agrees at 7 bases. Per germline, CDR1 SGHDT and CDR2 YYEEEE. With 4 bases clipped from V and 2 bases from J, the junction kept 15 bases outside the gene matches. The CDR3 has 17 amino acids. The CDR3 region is CASSPIGQKREAYEQYF. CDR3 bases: TGTGCCAGCAGCCCCATCGGGCAAAAGCGGGAAGCCTACGAGCAGTACTTC.

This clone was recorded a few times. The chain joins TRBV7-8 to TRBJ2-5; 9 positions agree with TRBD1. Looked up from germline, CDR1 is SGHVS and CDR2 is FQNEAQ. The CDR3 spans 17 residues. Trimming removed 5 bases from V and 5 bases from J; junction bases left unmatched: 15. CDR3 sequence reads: CASSPSQTGGLVETQYF. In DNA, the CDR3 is TGTGCCAGCAGCCCGTCCCAGACAGGGGGACTTGTGGAGACCCAGTACTTC.

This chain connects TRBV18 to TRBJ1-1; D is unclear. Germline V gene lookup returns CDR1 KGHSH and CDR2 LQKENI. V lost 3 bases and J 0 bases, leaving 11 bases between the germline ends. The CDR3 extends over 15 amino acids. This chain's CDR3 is CASSPRGEMNTEAFF. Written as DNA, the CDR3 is TGTGCCAGCTCACCCCGGGGAGAAATGAACACTGAAGCTTTCTTT.

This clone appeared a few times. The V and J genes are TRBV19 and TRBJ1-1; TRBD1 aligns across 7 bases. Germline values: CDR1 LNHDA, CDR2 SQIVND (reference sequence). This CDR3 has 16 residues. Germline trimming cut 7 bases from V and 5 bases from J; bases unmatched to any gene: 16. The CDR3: CASIPEGARINTEAFF. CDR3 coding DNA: TGTGCCAGTATCCCAGAGGGGGCGCGAATAAATACTGAAGCTTTCTTT. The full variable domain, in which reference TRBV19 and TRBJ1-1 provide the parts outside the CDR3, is DGGITQSPKYLFRKEGQNVTLSCEQNLNHDAMYWYRQDPGQGLRLIYYSQIVNDFQKGDIAEGYSVSREKKESFPLTVTSAQKNPTAFYLCASIPEGARINTEAFFGQGTRLTVV.

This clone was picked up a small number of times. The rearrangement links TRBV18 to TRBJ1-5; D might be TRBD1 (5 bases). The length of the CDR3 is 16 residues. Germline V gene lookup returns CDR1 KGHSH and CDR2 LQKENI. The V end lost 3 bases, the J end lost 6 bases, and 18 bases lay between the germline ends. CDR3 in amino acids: CASSPSTGVVGQPQHF. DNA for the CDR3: TGTGCCAGCTCACCTTCCACGGGGGTGGTCGGTCAGCCCCAGCATTTT.

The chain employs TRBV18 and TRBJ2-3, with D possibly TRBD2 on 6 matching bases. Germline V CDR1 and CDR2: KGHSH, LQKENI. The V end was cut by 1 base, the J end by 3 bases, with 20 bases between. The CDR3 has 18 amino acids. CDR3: CASSPQASSRGWTDTQYF. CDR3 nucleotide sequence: TGTGCCAGCTCACCACAGGCTTCCTCCCGGGGGTGGACAGATACGCAGTATTTT.

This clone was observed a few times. In DNA form, the CDR3 reads TGTGCCACCAGCAGAGGACAGCTCTATAATTCACCCCTCCACTTT. Encoded protein: CATSRGQLYNSPLHF. The chain links TRBV15 to TRBJ1-6; D might be TRBD1 (5 bases). This CDR3 contains 15 residues. The germline V and J ends were trimmed by 1 base and 3 bases, with 7 bases remaining between them. Germline V gives CDR1 LNHNV, CDR2 YYDKDF (reference sequence).

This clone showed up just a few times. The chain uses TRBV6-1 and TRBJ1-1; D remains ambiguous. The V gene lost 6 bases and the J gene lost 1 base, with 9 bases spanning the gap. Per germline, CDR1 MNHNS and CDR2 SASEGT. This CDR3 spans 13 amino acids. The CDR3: CASRSTGNTEAFF. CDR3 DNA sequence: TGTGCCAGCAGGTCAACTGGGAACACTGAAGCTTTCTTT.

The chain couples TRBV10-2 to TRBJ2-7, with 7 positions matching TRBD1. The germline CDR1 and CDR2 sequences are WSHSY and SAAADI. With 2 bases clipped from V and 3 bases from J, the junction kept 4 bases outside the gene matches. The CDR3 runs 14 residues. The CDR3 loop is CASSEEGGFYEQYF. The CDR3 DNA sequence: TGCGCCAGCAGTGAGGAAGGGGGCTTCTACGAGCAGTACTTC.

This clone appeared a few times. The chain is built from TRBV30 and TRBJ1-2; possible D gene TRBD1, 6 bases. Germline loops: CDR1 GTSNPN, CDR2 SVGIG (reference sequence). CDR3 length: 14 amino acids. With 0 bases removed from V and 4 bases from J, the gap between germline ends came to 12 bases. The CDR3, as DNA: TGTGCCTGGAGTGTGGCAGGGGCGGTCTATGGCTACACCTTC. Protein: CAWSVAGAVYGYTF.